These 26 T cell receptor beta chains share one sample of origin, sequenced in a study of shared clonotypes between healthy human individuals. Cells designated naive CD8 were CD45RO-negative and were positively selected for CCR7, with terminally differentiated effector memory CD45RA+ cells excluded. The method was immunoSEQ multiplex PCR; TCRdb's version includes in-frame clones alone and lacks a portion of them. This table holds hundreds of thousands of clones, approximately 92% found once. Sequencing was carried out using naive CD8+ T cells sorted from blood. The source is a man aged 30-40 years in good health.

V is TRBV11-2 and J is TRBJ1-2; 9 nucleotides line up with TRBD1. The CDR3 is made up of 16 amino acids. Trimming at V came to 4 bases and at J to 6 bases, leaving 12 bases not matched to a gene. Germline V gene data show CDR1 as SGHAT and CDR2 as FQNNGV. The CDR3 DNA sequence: TGTGCCAGCAGCTCCTATACCGGGACAGGGAAAGATGGCTACACCTTC. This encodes CASSSYTGTGKDGYTF. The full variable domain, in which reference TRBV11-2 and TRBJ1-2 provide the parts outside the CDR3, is EAGVAQSPRYKIIEKRQSVAFWCNPISGHATLYWYQQILGQGPKLLIQFQNNGVVDDSQLPKDRFSAERLKGVDSTLKIQPAKLEDSAVYLCASSSYTGTGKDGYTFGSGTRLTVV.

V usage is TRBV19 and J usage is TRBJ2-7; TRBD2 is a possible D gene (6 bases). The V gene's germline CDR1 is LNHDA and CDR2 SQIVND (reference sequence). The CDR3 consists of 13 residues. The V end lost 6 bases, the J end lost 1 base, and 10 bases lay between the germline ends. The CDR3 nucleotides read TGTGCCAGTAGCGTCGGGAGTTCCTACGAGCAGTACTTC. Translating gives CASSVGSSYEQYF.

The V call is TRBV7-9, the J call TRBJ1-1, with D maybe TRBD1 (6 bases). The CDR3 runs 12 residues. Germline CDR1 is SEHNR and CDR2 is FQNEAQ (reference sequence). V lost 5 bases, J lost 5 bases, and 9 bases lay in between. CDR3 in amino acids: CASSQGGTEAFF. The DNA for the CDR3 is TGTGCCAGCAGCCAAGGGGGAACTGAAGCTTTCTTT.

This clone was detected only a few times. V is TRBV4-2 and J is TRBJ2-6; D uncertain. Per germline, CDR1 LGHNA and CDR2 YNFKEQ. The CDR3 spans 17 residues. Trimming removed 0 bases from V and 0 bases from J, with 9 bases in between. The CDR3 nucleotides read TGTGCCAGCAGCCAAGATGGAGATAGCTCTGGGGCCAACGTCCTGACTTTC. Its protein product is CASSQDGDSSGANVLTF.

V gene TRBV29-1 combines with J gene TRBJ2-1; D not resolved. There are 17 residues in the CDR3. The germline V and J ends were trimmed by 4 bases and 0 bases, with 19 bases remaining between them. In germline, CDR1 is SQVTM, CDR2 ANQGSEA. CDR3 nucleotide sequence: TGCAGCGTTGGGAAAACGGTTGGCAGATTCTCCTACAATGAGCAGTTCTTC. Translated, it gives CSVGKTVGRFSYNEQFF.

CDR3 DNA: TGTGCCAGTAGTATCAGACGGGACGGCGGCACTGAAGCTTTCTTT. This encodes CASSIRRDGGTEAFF. The chain joins TRBV19 to TRBJ1-1; D may be TRBD1 (5 bases). V was pared by 3 bases and J by 4 bases, with 15 bases between. Per the germline V gene, CDR1 is LNHDA and CDR2 is SQIVND (reference sequence). This CDR3 is 15 amino acids long.

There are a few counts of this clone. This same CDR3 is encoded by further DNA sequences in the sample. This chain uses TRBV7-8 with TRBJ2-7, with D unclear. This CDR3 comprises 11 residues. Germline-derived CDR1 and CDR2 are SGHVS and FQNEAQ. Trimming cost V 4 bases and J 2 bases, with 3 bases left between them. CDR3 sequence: CASSSPYEQYF. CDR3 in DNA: TGTGCCAGCAGCTCGCCCTACGAGCAGTACTTC.

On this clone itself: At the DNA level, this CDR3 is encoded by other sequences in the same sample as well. CDR3 loop: CASSLDGSSYNEQFF. As DNA, the CDR3 is TGTGCCAGCAGTTTAGACGGGAGCTCCTACAATGAGCAGTTCTTC. V gene TRBV27 combines with J gene TRBJ2-1, with D tentatively TRBD2 (6 bases). CDR3 size: 15 residues. V was clipped by 2 bases and J by 0 bases, with 8 bases between them. The germline V gene encodes CDR1 MNHEY and CDR2 SMNVEV (reference sequence).

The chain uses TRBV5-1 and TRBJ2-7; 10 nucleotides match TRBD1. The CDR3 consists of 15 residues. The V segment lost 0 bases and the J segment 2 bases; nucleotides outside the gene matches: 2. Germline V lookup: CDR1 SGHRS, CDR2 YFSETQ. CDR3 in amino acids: CASSLADRGTYEQYF. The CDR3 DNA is TGCGCCAGCAGCTTGGCGGACAGGGGGACCTACGAGCAGTACTTC.

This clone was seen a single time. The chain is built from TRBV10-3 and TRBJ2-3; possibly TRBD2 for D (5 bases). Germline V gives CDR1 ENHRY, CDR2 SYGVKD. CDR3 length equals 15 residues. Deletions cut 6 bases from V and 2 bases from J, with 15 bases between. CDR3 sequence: CAIRPLPADTDTQYF. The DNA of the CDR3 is TGTGCCATCAGGCCCCTCCCAGCGGACACAGATACGCAGTATTTT.

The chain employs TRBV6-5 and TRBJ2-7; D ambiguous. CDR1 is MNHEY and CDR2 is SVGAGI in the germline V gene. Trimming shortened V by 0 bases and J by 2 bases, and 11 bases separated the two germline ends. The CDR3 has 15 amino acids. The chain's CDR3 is CASSYSRNTPYEQYF. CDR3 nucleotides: TGTGCCAGCAGTTACTCGAGAAACACACCCTACGAGCAGTACTTC.

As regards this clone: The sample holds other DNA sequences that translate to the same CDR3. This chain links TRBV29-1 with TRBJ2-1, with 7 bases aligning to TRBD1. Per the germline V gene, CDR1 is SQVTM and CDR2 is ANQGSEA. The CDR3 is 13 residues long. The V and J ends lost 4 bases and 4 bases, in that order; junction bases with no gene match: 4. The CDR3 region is CSVGTGGYNEQFF. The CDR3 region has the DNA TGCAGCGTTGGGACAGGAGGATACAATGAGCAGTTCTTC.

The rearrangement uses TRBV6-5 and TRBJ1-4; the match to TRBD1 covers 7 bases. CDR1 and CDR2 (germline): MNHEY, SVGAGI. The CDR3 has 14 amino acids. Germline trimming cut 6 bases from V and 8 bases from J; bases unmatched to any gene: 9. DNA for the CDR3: TGTGCCAGCAGGCCTAACAGGGGATACGAAAAACTGTTTTTT. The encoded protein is CASRPNRGYEKLFF.

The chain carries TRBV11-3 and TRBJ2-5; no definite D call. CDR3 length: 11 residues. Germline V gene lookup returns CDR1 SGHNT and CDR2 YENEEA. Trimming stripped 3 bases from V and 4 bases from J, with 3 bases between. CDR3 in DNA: TGTGCCAGCAGCTTCGGAGAGACCCAGTACTTC. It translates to CASSFGETQYF.

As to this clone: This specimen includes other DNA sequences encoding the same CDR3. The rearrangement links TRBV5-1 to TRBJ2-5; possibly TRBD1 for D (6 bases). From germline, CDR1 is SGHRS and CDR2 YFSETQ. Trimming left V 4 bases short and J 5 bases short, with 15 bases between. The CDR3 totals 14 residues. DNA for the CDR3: TGCGCCAGCAGCCTTCAGGGGCCCCAGGAGACCCAGTACTTC. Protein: CASSLQGPQETQYF.

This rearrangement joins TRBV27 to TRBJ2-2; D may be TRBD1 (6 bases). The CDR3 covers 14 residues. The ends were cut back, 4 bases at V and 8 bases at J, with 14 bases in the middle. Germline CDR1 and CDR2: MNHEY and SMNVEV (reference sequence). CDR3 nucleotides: TGTGCCAGCAGTTCTCAGGGGCTTGAAGGGGAGCTGTTTTTT. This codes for CASSSQGLEGELFF.

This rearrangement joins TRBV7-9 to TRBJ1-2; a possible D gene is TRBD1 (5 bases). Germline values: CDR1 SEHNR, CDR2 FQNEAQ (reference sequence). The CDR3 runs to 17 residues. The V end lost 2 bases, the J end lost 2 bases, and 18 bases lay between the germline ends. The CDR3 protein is CASSLTTGRALNYGYTF. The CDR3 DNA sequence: TGTGCCAGCAGCTTAACTACCGGCAGGGCACTAAACTATGGCTACACCTTC.

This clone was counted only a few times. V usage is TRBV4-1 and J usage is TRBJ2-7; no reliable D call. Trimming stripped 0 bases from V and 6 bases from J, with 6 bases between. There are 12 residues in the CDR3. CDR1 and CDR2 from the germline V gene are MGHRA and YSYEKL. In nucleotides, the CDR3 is TGCGCCAGCAGCCAAGATCCGCTCGAGCAGTACTTC. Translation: CASSQDPLEQYF.

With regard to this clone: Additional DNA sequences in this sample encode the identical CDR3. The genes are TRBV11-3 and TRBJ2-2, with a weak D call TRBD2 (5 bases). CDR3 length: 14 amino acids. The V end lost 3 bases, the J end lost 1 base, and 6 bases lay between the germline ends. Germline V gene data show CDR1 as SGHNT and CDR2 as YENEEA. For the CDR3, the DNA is TGTGCCAGCAGCTTTGGAGGGAACACCGGGGAGCTGTTTTTT. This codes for CASSFGGNTGELFF.

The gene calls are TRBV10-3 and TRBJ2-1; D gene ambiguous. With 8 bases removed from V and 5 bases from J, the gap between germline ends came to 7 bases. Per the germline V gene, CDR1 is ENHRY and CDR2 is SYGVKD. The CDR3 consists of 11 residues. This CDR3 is CAIVGNNEQFF. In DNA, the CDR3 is TGTGCCATCGTGGGTAACAATGAGCAGTTCTTC.

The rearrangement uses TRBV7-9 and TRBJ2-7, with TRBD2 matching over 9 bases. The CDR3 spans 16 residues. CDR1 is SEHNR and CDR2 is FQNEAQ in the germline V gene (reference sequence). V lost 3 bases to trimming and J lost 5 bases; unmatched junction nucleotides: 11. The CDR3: CASSFKTAGGGNEQYF. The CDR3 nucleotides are TGTGCCAGCAGCTTTAAAACAGCGGGAGGCGGCAACGAGCAGTACTTC.

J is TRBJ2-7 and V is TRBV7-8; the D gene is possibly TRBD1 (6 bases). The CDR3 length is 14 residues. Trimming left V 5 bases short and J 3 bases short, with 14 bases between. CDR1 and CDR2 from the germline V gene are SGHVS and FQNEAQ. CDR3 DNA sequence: TGTGCCAGCAGCCCTGCGGACAGCTTCTACGAGCAGTACTTC. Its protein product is CASSPADSFYEQYF.

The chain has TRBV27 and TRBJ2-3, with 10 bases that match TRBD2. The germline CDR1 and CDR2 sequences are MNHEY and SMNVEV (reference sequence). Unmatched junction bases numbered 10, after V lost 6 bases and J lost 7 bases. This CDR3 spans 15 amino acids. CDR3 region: CASRVQREGRYTQYF. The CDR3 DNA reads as TGTGCCAGCAGAGTCCAGCGGGAGGGCCGATATACGCAGTATTTT.

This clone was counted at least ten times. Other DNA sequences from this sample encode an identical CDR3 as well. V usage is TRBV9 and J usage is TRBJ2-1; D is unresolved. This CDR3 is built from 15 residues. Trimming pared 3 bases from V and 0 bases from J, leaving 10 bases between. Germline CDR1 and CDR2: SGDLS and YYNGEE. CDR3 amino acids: CASSGRLSSYNEQFF. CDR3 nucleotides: TGTGCCAGCAGCGGACGGCTAAGCTCCTACAATGAGCAGTTCTTC.

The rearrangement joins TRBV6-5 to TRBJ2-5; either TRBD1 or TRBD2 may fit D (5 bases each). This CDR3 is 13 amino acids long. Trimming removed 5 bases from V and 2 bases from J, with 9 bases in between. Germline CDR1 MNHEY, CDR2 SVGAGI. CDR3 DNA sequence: TGTGCCAGCAGTGGGGACGGACAAGAGACCCAGTACTTC. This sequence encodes CASSGDGQETQYF.

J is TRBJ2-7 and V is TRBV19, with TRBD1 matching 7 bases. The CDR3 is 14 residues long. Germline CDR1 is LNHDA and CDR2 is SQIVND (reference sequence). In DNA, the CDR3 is TGTGCGACATCCCAAGACAGGGAATCCTACGAGCAGTACTTC. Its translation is CATSQDRESYEQYF.